Listed here is a single T cell receptor beta chain. The data were obtained in a study of cytomegalovirus exposure and HLA in healthy donors. TCRdb's table, derived via immunoSEQ multiplex PCR, lists solely in-frame clones and lacks some. This table holds over 250,000 clones, about 86% found once. This CDR3 contains 15 residues. Germline V gene lookup returns CDR1 SQVTM and CDR2 ANQGSEA. V trimming: 4 bases; J trimming: 10 bases; junction bases outside the gene matches: 18. J is TRBJ1-2 and V is TRBV29-1; 7 nucleotides align to TRBD1. Sequencing input: PBMCs. The receptor's source is a woman in her late teens or twenties in good health and CMV-seronegative. The CDR3 coding sequence is TGCAGCGTTGCTCTGAGCCGGACAGGTAGTTTTGACTACACCTTC. Protein product: CSVALSRTGSFDYTF.